This entry is about one T cell receptor beta chain. The antigen it recognizes is unknown. No clone much larger than this one lies a single base away; base qualities are absent. Only healthy Caucasian donors were included. The twin cohort comprised three pairs of female monozygotic twins, all aged roughly 18 to 29 years. Peripheral blood mononuclear cells were used as the source from which RNA for TCR libraries was isolated. Here V drops 1 base and J drops 4 bases, and the junction holds 5 bases not matched to any gene. Spanning cysteine to phenylalanine, the CDR3 consists of 15 amino acids. Just the 45-base CDR3 DNA is kept, in frame starting at base 1. Looking up the germline V gene (reference sequence) yields CDR1 LGHDT and CDR2 YNNKEL. This sample was included in a study of identical twins (dated by TCRdb to about 2016). Study-wide context: To test whether fetal clonotypes persist, the study used deep sequencing on TCR alpha and beta repertoires from monozygotic twins, unrelated adults of various ages, and cord blood. To rule out contamination, replicate twin experiments were performed at different times with different library preparation protocols.

Library preparation employed 5' RACE. The instrument given in TCRdb is Illumina HiSeq 2000. Template switching added a universal primer binding site, and the final cDNA carried a unique molecular identifier that allowed TCR cDNA molecules to be counted accurately. First-strand cDNA for TCR alpha and beta chains was synthesized from specific primers in the conserved constant-segment region. To control for contamination, every cDNA library carried two barcodes: a SMART-Mk sample barcode plus Illumina barcodes. TruSeq adapter sequences and Illumina sample barcodes were added in two successive PCR steps. The Illumina HiSeq platform was used with custom primers to sequence TCR alpha and beta cDNA libraries. The authors processed their data as follows. MiGEC was used to process raw reads and extract unique molecular identifiers, and MiXCR was used to find CDR3 positions. For each individual, recombination models were inferred using an EM algorithm with the repgenHMM and IGoR tools. Shared clonotype analysis was performed with the tcR package in R, normalizing sharing by the product of cloneset sizes. To study raw recombination free of thymic and clonal selection effects, out-of-frame nonproductive sequences were analyzed. TCRdb took the public reads, trimmed them with fastp at Q25, ran MiXCR for clone calling and kept in-frame beta chains. CDR3 protein duplicates are merged, each entry listing the most common genes and DNA. These V and J calls rely on TCRdb rather than the paper's analysis. For this sample there are fewer than 800,000 distinct CDR3 sequences; roughly 7.1% appear just once. Of the sample, 1.5% to 2% is held by the ten largest clones.

What the study reported, not specific to this receptor: Out-of-frame TCR alpha sequences shared between twins showed an excess of low generation-probability sequences compared with coincidental sharing between unrelated individuals. Abundant cord blood beta clonotypes carried fewer insertions; young adult naive repertoires showed a weaker similar trend, while memory repertoires showed none. Because the same donors could not be followed over many years, the conclusions relied on cross-sectional statistical analysis. In monozygotic twins, recombination models systematically underestimated out-of-frame TCR alpha sharing, but the models matched the sharing seen between unrelated individuals. A weaker excess of twin sharing was found in beta out-of-frame sequences because the signal-to-noise ratio was lowered by fewer shared sequences. Invariant T cells such as MAIT and iNKT could partly confound zero-insertion analyses, though diverse VJ usage argued against this for most clonotypes.

This same sample was also part of a study on yellow fever vaccine responses in identical twins. Looking at the second paper: The T cell response to vaccination in identical twins was reported by the authors to appear partly convergent and partly personalized. Focusing on identical twins, the study followed the T cell clones that responded to the vaccine, and did so with precision.

The sample comprised PBMCs. The TCR comes from a woman younger than 35 in good health. The sequence joins TRBV3-1 to TRBJ2-7, with 9 middle bases fitting TRBD2. DNA sequence: TGTGCCAGCAGCCAAGTCGGCGGGAGGGTGTACGAGCAGTACTTC. This is translated as CASSQVGGRVYEQYF.